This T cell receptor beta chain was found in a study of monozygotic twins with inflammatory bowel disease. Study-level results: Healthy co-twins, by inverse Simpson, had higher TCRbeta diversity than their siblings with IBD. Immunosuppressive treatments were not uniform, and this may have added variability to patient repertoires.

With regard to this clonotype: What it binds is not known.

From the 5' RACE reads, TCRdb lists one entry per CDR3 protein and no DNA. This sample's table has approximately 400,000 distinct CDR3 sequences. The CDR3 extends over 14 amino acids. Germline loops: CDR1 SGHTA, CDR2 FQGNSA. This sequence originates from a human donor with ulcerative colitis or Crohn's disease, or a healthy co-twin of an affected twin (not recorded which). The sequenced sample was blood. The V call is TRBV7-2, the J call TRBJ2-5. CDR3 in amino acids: CASSLSGAQETQYF.